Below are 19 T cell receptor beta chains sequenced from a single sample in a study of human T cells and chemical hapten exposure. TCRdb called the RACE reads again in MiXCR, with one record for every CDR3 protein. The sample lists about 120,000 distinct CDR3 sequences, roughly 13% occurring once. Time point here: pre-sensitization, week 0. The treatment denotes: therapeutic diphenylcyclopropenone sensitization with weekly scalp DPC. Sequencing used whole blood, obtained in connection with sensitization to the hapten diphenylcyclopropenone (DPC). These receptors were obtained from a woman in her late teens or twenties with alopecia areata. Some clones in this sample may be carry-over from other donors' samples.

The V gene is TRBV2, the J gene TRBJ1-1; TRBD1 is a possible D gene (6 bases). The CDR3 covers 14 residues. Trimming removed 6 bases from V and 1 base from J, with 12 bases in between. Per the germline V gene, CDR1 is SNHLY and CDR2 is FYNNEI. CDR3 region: CASSPLQGNTEAFF. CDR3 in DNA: TGTGCCAGCAGCCCATTACAGGGGAACACTGAAGCTTTCTTT.

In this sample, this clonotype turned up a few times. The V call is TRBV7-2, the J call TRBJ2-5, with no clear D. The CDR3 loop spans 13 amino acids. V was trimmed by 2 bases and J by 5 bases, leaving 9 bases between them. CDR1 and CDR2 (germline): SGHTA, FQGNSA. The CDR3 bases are TGTGCCAGCAGCTTATTCGCGCGGGAGACCCAGTACTTC. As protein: CASSLFARETQYF.

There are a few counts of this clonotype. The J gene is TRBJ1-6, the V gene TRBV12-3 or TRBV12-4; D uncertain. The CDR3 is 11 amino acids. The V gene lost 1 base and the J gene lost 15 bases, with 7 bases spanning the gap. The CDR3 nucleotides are TGTGCCAGCAGTTTAGTTGACATCCTCCACTTT. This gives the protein CASSLVDILHF.

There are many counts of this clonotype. The CDR3 DNA is TGTGCCAGCAGTGAGATTGGACACAAAGGAGCTTTCTTT. Amino acid sequence: CASSEIGHKGAFF. The V and J genes are TRBV6-1 and TRBJ1-1; tentative D call: TRBD1 (5 bases). The length of the CDR3 is 13 residues. Germline CDR1 and CDR2: MNHNS and SASEGT. V was clipped by 3 bases and J by 10 bases, with 15 bases between them.

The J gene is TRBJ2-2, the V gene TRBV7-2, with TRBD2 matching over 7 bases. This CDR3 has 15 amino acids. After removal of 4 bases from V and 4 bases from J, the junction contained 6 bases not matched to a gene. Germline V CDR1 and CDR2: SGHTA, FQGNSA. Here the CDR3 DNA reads TGTGCCAGCAGCTCCCTTACTAGCGCCACCGGGGAGCTGTTTTTT. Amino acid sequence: CASSSLTSATGELFF.

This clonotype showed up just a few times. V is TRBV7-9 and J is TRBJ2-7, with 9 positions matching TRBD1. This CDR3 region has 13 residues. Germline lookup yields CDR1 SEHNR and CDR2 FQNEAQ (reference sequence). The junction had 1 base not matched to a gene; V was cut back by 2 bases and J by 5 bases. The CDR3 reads CASSLRQGDEQYF. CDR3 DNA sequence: TGTGCCAGCAGCTTAAGACAGGGGGACGAGCAGTACTTC.

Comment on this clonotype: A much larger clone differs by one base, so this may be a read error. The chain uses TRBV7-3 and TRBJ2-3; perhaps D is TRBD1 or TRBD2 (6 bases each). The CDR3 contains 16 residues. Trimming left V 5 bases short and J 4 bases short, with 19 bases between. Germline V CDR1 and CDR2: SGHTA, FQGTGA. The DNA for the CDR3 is TGTGCCAGCAGCCTAAAGGGGGAGGTTGCGCCAGATACGCAGTATTTT. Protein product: CASSLKGEVAPDTQYF.

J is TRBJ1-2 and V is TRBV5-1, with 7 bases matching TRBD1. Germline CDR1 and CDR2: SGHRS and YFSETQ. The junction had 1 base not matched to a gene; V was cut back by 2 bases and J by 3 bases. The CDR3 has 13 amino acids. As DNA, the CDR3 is TGCGCCAGCAGCTTCGGGACAGACTATGGCTACACCTTC. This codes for CASSFGTDYGYTF.

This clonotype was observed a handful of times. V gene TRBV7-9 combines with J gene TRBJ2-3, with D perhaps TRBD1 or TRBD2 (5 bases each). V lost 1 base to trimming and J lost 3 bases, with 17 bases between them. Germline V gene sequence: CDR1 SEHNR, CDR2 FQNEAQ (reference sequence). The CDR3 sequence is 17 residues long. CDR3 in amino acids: CASSLGRTGRGTDTQYF. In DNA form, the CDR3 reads TGTGCCAGCAGCTTAGGACGGACGGGACGGGGTACAGATACGCAGTATTTT.

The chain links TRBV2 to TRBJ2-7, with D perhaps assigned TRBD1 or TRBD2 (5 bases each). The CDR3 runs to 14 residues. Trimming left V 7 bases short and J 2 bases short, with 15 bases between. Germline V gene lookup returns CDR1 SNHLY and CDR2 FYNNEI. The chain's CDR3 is CASTLGQGPYEQYF. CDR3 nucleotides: TGTGCCAGCACCCTGGGGCAGGGACCCTACGAGCAGTACTTC. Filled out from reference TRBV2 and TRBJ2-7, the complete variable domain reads EPEVTQTPSHQVTQMGQEVILRCVPISNHLYFYWYRQILGQKVEFLVSFYNNEISEKSEIFDDQFSVERPDGSNFTLKIRSTKLEDSAMYFCASTLGQGPYEQYFGPGTRLTVT.

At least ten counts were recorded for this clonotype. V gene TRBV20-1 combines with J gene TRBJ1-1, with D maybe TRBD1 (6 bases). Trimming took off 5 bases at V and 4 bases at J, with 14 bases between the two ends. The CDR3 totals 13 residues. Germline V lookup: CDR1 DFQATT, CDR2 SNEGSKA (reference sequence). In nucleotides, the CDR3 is TGCAGTGCTCGCTCTCGAGGGGGCACTGAAGCTTTCTTT. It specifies CSARSRGGTEAFF.

This chain's CDR3 is CASSLGQREAFF. The CDR3 DNA reads as TGTGCCAGCAGCTTGGGGCAGCGCGAAGCTTTCTTT. The V and J genes are TRBV5-4 and TRBJ1-1; D is unresolved. The CDR3 length is 12 residues. V lost 0 bases and J lost 8, with 8 bases in between. From germline, CDR1 is SGHNT and CDR2 YYREEE (reference sequence).

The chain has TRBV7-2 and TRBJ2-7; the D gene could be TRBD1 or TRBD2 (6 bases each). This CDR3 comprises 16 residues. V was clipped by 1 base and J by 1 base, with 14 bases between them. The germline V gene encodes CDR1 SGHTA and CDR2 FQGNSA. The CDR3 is CASSLGGGTRSYEQYF. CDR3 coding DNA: TGTGCCAGCAGCTTAGGAGGAGGGACACGGTCCTACGAGCAGTACTTC.

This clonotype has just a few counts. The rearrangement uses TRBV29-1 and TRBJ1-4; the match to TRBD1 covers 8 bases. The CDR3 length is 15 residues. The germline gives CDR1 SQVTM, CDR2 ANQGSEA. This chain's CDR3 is CSADTWDRLNEKLFF. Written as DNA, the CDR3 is TGCAGTGCTGATACTTGGGACAGGTTAAACGAAAAACTGTTTTTT. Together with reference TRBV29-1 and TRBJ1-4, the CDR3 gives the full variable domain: SAVISQKPSRDICQRGTSLTIQCQVDSQVTMMFWYRQQPGQSLTLIATANQGSEATYESGFVIDKFPISRPNLTFSTLTVSNMSPEDSSIYLCSADTWDRLNEKLFFGSGTQLSVL.

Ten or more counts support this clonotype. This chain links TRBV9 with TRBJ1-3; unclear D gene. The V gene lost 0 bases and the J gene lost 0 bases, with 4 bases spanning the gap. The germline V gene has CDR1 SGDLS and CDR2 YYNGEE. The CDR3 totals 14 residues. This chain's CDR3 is CASSVANSGNTIYF. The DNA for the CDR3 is TGTGCCAGCAGCGTAGCGAACTCTGGAAACACCATATATTTT.

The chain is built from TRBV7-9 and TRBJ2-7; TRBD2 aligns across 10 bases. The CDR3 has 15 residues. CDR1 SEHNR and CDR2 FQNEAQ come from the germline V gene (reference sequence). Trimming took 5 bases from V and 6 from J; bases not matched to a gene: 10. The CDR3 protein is CASSQSEGLAFEQYF. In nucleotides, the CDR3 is TGTGCCAGCAGCCAGTCCGAGGGACTAGCGTTCGAGCAGTACTTC.

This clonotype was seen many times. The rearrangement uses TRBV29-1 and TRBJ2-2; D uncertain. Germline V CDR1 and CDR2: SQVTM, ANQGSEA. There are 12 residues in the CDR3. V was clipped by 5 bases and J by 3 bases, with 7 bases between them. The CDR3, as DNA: TGCAGCGTTTCCCATGACACCGGGGAGCTGTTTTTT. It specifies CSVSHDTGELFF.

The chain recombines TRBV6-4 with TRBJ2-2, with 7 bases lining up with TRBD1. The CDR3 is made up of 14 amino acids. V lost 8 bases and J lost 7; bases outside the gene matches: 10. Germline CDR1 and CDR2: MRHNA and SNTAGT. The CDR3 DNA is TGTGCCAGCGGATCGACAGGGTTCGTCGGGGAGCTGTTTTTT. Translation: CASGSTGFVGELFF.

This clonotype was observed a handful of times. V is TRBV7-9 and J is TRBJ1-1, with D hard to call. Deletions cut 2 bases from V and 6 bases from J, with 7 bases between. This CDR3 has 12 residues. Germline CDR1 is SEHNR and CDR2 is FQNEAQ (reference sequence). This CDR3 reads CASSLSRPEAFF. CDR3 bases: TGTGCCAGCAGCTTATCACGGCCTGAAGCTTTCTTT.